This TCR beta chain was retrieved from a study of blood T cell repertoires in COVID-19. CDR1 and CDR2 (germline): KGHDR, SFDVKD. This CDR3 is 15 amino acids long. With 7 bases clipped from V and 3 bases from J, the junction kept 3 bases outside the gene matches. The data were produced by immunoSEQ multiplex PCR, yet TCRdb's version contains in-frame clones alone and is incomplete. Seen here are about 100,000 clones, over 80% observed once, and the top ten hold roughly 4.1%. The receptor's source is a woman between 65 and 79 years old with acute or convalescent COVID-19. Sequencing input: peripheral blood. This chain joins TRBV24-1 and TRBJ2-3; 13 bases fit TRBD2. Written as DNA, the CDR3 is TGTGCCACCAGAGGACTAGCGGGAGAGACAGATACGCAGTATTTT. Its translation: CATRGLAGETDTQYF.